The 6 T cell receptor beta chains presented below share a single source sample, sequenced in a study of human T cells and chemical hapten exposure. TCRdb ran MiXCR on the RACE reads and lists one entry per CDR3 protein. The table lists some 74,000 distinct CDR3 sequences, 10% to 15% of them singletons. This sample's time point: patch test 3, about 24 weeks after DPC sensitization. Treatment in this sample: therapeutic diphenylcyclopropenone sensitization with weekly scalp DPC. The material sequenced was whole blood, taken in connection with sensitization to the hapten diphenylcyclopropenone (DPC). These receptors were obtained from a woman in her forties or fifties with alopecia areata. Some clones in this sample may be carry-over from other donors' samples.

This clonotype was counted many times. The rearrangement uses TRBV29-1 and TRBJ2-5; 8 positions match TRBD2. CDR3 length: 13 residues. After removal of 8 bases from V and 2 bases from J, the junction contained 7 bases not matched to a gene. Germline V gene lookup returns CDR1 SQVTM and CDR2 ANQGSEA. The CDR3 is CSTETGGQETQYF. CDR3 coding DNA: TGCAGCACCGAGACGGGGGGGCAAGAGACCCAGTACTTC.

The CDR3 is CASSSTSGIHNEQYF. CDR3 bases: TGCGCCAGCAGCTCGACGTCCGGGATCCACAACGAGCAGTACTTC. The gene calls are TRBV5-1 and TRBJ2-7, with D perhaps matching TRBD2 (5 bases). The ends were cut back, 3 bases at V and 5 bases at J, with 18 bases in the middle. CDR1 is SGHRS, CDR2 YFSETQ, per germline. This CDR3 contains 15 residues.

This clonotype has ten or more counts. The J gene is TRBJ1-4, the V gene TRBV20-1; D may be TRBD1 (5 bases). This CDR3 region has 15 residues. Germline values: CDR1 DFQATT, CDR2 SNEGSKA (reference sequence). Trimming removed 2 bases at V and 1 base at J, with 11 bases between. CDR3 sequence: CSARRERGTNEKLFF. The CDR3 DNA is TGCAGTGCTAGAAGAGAAAGGGGAACTAATGAAAAACTGTTTTTT.

Ten or more counts support this clonotype. This chain links TRBV20-1 with TRBJ2-2, with 10 bases aligning to TRBD1. With V trimmed by 5 bases and J by 6 bases, 12 bases remained unmatched. Germline lookup yields CDR1 DFQATT and CDR2 SNEGSKA (reference sequence). The CDR3 totals 16 residues. CDR3 coding DNA: TGCAGTGCTCCGGCTCGACAGGGGGCCCGCGCCGGGGAGCTGTTTTTT. It encodes CSAPARQGARAGELFF.

V gene TRBV19 combines with J gene TRBJ2-1, with 8 bases that match TRBD2. CDR3 length equals 17 residues. V lost 3 bases, J lost 6 bases, and 13 bases stayed unmatched. Germline V lookup: CDR1 LNHDA, CDR2 SQIVND (reference sequence). For the CDR3, the DNA is TGTGCCAGTAGTATCTTCCTCGGGAGGGGGGTTTCCAATGAGCAGTTCTTC. Its translation: CASSIFLGRGVSNEQFF.

In this sample, this clonotype turned up a few times. CDR3 sequence: CSVRGRLAVYNEQFF. The CDR3 DNA reads TGCAGCGTGCGCGGGCGACTAGCGGTCTACAATGAGCAGTTCTTC. V and J are TRBV29-1 and TRBJ2-1; 9 bases line up with TRBD2. Germline V gene lookup returns CDR1 SQVTM and CDR2 ANQGSEA. This CDR3 comprises 15 residues. V lost 6 bases and J lost 3; bases outside the gene matches: 9.